A single sample is the source of the 26 T cell receptor beta chains below, sequenced in a study of human T cells and chemical hapten exposure. Time point of the sample: pre-sensitization, week 0. This sample's treatment: therapeutic diphenylcyclopropenone sensitization with weekly scalp DPC. Via MiXCR, TCRdb re-called the RACE reads, giving one row per CDR3 protein. The sample carries under 300,000 distinct CDR3 sequences, more than 6.5% recorded once. Specimen: whole blood, collected in connection with sensitization to the hapten diphenylcyclopropenone (DPC). All receptors derive from a woman aged 40-49 years with alopecia areata. Some clones in this sample may be carry-over from other donors' samples.

Many counts were recorded for this clonotype. The chain carries TRBV28 and TRBJ2-7; D is uncertain. CDR3 size: 14 residues. Germline CDR1 reads MDHEN; CDR2 reads SYDVKM. Trimming removed 7 bases from V and 0 bases from J, with 13 bases in between. The CDR3 DNA reads TGTGCCAGCAAACCCAGGACCAACTCCTACGAGCAGTACTTC. Translation: CASKPRTNSYEQYF.

This clonotype was detected a few times. This chain links TRBV30 with TRBJ2-1; 9 bases agree with TRBD1. The CDR3 has 14 residues. Unmatched junction bases numbered 4, after V lost 0 bases and J lost 7 bases. Germline-derived CDR1 and CDR2 are GTSNPN and SVGIG (reference sequence). The CDR3 DNA reads as TGTGCCTGGAGTGTTATCGGGACAGGGAATGAGCAGTTCTTC. It yields the protein CAWSVIGTGNEQFF. Together with reference TRBV30 and TRBJ2-1, the CDR3 gives the full variable domain: SQTIHQWPATLVQPVGSPLSLECTVEGTSNPNLYWYRQAAGRGLQLLFYSVGIGQISSEVPQNLSASRPQDRQFILSSKKLLLSDSGFYLCAWSVIGTGNEQFFGPGTRLTVL.

The chain carries TRBV28 and TRBJ1-1, with TRBD1 identical over 8 bases. Per the germline V gene, CDR1 is MDHEN and CDR2 is SYDVKM. CDR3 length: 12 amino acids. V shed 3 bases, J shed 10 bases, and the junction held 4 bases outside the gene matches. CDR3 loop: CASSFGTGGAFF. The CDR3 nucleotides are TGTGCCAGCAGTTTTGGGACAGGAGGAGCTTTCTTT.

This clonotype was seen more than once but under ten times. This sequence joins TRBV29-1 and TRBJ2-3; 8 bases match TRBD2. This CDR3 is built from 13 residues. In germline, CDR1 is SQVTM, CDR2 ANQGSEA. V was pared by 5 bases and J by 1 base, with 2 bases of the junction left unmatched. The CDR3 loop reads CSVNSGGTDTQYF. In nucleotides, the CDR3 is TGCAGCGTTAATAGCGGGGGCACAGATACGCAGTATTTT.

This clonotype was recorded a few times. The rearrangement links TRBV4-3 to TRBJ1-2, with D maybe TRBD1 (5 bases). The CDR3 length is 20 residues. Germline-derived CDR1 and CDR2 are LGHNA and YSLEER. Deletions cut 0 bases from V and 4 bases from J, with 27 bases between. This CDR3 is CASSQEAGVQGGTRSYGYTF. In DNA, the CDR3 is TGCGCCAGCAGCCAAGAAGCCGGGGTCCAGGGAGGAACCAGGAGCTATGGCTACACCTTC.

The genes are TRBV12-3 or TRBV12-4 and TRBJ2-2; 9 positions agree with TRBD2. The CDR3 sequence is 14 residues long. V lost 10 bases and J lost 6; bases outside the gene matches: 9. This CDR3 reads CAIAGGLASGELFF. The CDR3 coding sequence is TGTGCCATCGCCGGCGGACTAGCGTCCGGGGAGCTGTTTTTT.

This clonotype was counted at least ten times. The rearrangement joins TRBV20-1 to TRBJ2-1, with a weak D call TRBD2 (5 bases). The CDR3 covers 13 residues. CDR1 DFQATT and CDR2 SNEGSKA come from the germline V gene (reference sequence). Trimming cost V 1 base and J 8 bases, with 12 bases left between them. CDR3 loop: CSARAGRGYEQFF. The CDR3 region has the DNA TGCAGTGCTAGAGCGGGAAGAGGGTATGAGCAGTTCTTC.

In its sample, this clonotype was seen many times. The chain couples TRBV6-2 or TRBV6-3 to TRBJ2-2, with D possibly being TRBD1 (6 bases). V lost 8 bases to trimming and J lost 2 bases, with 21 bases between them. The CDR3 consists of 17 residues. CDR1 and CDR2 (germline): MNHEY, SVGEGT. The CDR3 reads CASSLSGQNPNTGELFF. The CDR3 DNA sequence: TGTGCCAGCTCTCTTTCCGGACAGAACCCTAACACCGGGGAGCTGTTTTTT.

This chain links TRBV20-1 with TRBJ2-3, with 10 bases that match TRBD2. CDR3 length equals 16 residues. The V segment lost 1 base and the J segment 2 bases; nucleotides outside the gene matches: 6. The germline V gene encodes CDR1 DFQATT and CDR2 SNEGSKA (reference sequence). The CDR3 sequence: CSARARTSGVTDTQYF. CDR3 bases: TGCAGTGCTAGAGCTAGGACTAGCGGAGTCACAGATACGCAGTATTTT.

Points on this clonotype: A much larger clone sits a single nucleotide away, making a read error possible. This rearrangement joins TRBV7-8 to TRBJ1-6; perhaps TRBD1 as D (6 bases). CDR1 is SGHVS and CDR2 is FQNEAQ in the germline V gene. The CDR3 runs to 15 residues. V dropped 1 base and J dropped 5 bases, with 9 bases sitting between them. DNA for the CDR3: TGTGCCAGCAGCTTAGAGACAGGCGATAATTCACCCCTCCACTTT. Amino acids: CASSLETGDNSPLHF.

This clonotype was counted between two and nine times. V is TRBV5-5 and J is TRBJ2-1; D perhaps matches TRBD1 (6 bases). CDR3 length: 14 residues. V lost 2 bases and J 9 bases, leaving 15 bases between the germline ends. CDR1 is SGHKS, CDR2 YYEKEE, per germline (reference sequence). The DNA for the CDR3 is TGTGCCAGCAGCTTACGGCAGGGGTACTTTGAGCAGTTCTTC. It encodes CASSLRQGYFEQFF.

The table lists this clonotype with many counts. The V gene is TRBV28, the J gene TRBJ1-5; D is undetermined. The CDR3 consists of 15 residues. V lost 5 bases, J lost 4 bases, and 15 bases lay in between. Germline CDR1 reads MDHEN; CDR2 reads SYDVKM. The CDR3 region is CASSPPGNPNQPQHF. The CDR3 DNA sequence: TGTGCCAGCAGTCCCCCCGGTAATCCTAATCAGCCCCAGCATTTT.

The chain is built from TRBV6-2 or TRBV6-3 and TRBJ2-3; TRBD2 matches 9 bases. Germline trimming cut 2 bases from V and 5 bases from J; bases unmatched to any gene: 14. Germline CDR1 is MNHEY and CDR2 is SVGEGT. The CDR3 is 18 residues long. This CDR3 is CASSYRQTGTSRRDTQYF. The CDR3 DNA reads as TGTGCCAGCAGTTACCGACAAACCGGGACTAGCAGAAGAGATACGCAGTATTTT.

This clonotype showed up just a few times. V and J are TRBV28 and TRBJ2-7, with 10 bases identical to TRBD1. Unmatched junction bases numbered 10, after V lost 6 bases and J lost 5 bases. Germline V gene lookup returns CDR1 MDHEN and CDR2 SYDVKM. The CDR3 is made up of 15 amino acids. This CDR3 reads CASRRTTGGWDEQYF. CDR3 DNA sequence: TGTGCCAGCAGAAGAACGACAGGGGGCTGGGACGAGCAGTACTTC.

This chain joins TRBV24-1 and TRBJ2-5; 8 positions agree with TRBD1. Trimming cost V 3 bases and J 1 base; bases outside gene matches: 3. CDR3 size: 15 residues. CDR1 KGHDR and CDR2 SFDVKD come from the germline V gene. The CDR3 loop is CATSDQGTGQETQYF. CDR3 DNA: TGTGCCACCAGTGATCAGGGGACAGGCCAAGAGACCCAGTACTTC.

The V call is TRBV27, the J call TRBJ1-2; weak D call: TRBD1 (6 bases). Germline V gives CDR1 MNHEY, CDR2 SMNVEV (reference sequence). V lost 5 bases to trimming and J lost 4 bases, with 14 bases between them. This CDR3 has 14 amino acids. CDR3: CASSLRGQPYGYTF. CDR3 sequence (DNA): TGTGCCAGCAGTCTCCGTGGACAGCCCTATGGCTACACCTTC.

This clonotype was seen more than once but under ten times. The chain combines TRBV9 with TRBJ1-1, with TRBD1 as a possible D gene (6 bases). The V and J ends lost 4 bases and 0 bases respectively, with 13 bases between them. Germline loops: CDR1 SGDLS, CDR2 YYNGEE. The CDR3 covers 15 residues. CDR3: CASSTRTDMNTEAFF. Here the CDR3 DNA reads TGTGCCAGCAGCACCCGGACAGACATGAACACTGAAGCTTTCTTT.

The chain links TRBV5-1 to TRBJ1-1, with D unclear. The V gene lost 4 bases and the J gene lost 0 bases, with 13 bases spanning the gap. This CDR3 spans 15 amino acids. Germline loops: CDR1 SGHRS, CDR2 YFSETQ. The CDR3 loop reads CASSPRTVMNTEAFF. CDR3 sequence (DNA): TGCGCCAGCAGCCCCCGGACGGTGATGAACACTGAAGCTTTCTTT.

This chain links TRBV29-1 with TRBJ2-3, with TRBD2 as a possible D gene (5 bases). The V and J ends lost 6 bases and 1 base respectively, with 14 bases between them. Per the germline V gene, CDR1 is SQVTM and CDR2 is ANQGSEA. The CDR3 length is 14 residues. CDR3 nucleotide sequence: TGCAGCGTCTCGACTACATCGGGCACAGATACGCAGTATTTT. Translating it yields CSVSTTSGTDTQYF.

This rearrangement joins TRBV12-3 or TRBV12-4 to TRBJ2-1, with 7 positions matching TRBD1. This CDR3 contains 14 residues. The V gene end was trimmed by 5 bases and the J gene end by 8 bases; junction bases not matched to a gene: 9. CDR3 loop: CASSPRQGSHEQFF. CDR3 nucleotides: TGTGCCAGCAGTCCGCGACAGGGAAGCCATGAGCAGTTCTTC.

This clonotype has only a few counts. The gene calls are TRBV4-3 and TRBJ1-2; 8 nucleotides agree with TRBD1. Germline V gene sequence: CDR1 LGHNA, CDR2 YSLEER. There are 13 residues in the CDR3. The trim removed 4 bases at V and 6 bases at J, leaving 4 bases unmatched. The CDR3 nucleotides read TGCGCCAGCAGCCCAATGACAGGGGATGGCTACACCTTC. It yields the protein CASSPMTGDGYTF.

The genes are TRBV20-1 and TRBJ2-6; either TRBD1 or TRBD2 may supply D (5 bases each). The V end was cut by 1 base, the J end by 0 bases, with 10 bases between. Germline lookup yields CDR1 DFQATT and CDR2 SNEGSKA (reference sequence). The CDR3 consists of 16 residues. CDR3 region: CSARAWGSSGANVLTF. The CDR3, as DNA: TGCAGTGCTAGAGCTTGGGGGAGCTCTGGGGCCAACGTCCTGACTTTC.

For this clonotype: Lacking the conserved final phenylalanine or tryptophan, this CDR3 likely reflects a read error. The rearrangement links TRBV6-2 or TRBV6-3 to TRBJ2-3; unclear D gene. Germline lookup yields CDR1 MNHEY and CDR2 SVGEGT. The V and J ends lost 6 bases and 6 bases respectively, with 7 bases between them. CDR3 length: 11 residues. DNA for the CDR3: TGTGCCAGCAGCTTTGGGGATACGCAGTATTAT. Protein sequence: CASSFGDTQYY.

This clonotype was observed a handful of times. The rearrangement joins TRBV25-1 to TRBJ2-3; D gene uncertain. Trimming pared 8 bases from V and 7 bases from J, leaving 7 bases between. The CDR3 is 10 residues long. Per the germline V gene, CDR1 is MGHDK and CDR2 is SYGVNS. The CDR3, as DNA: TGTGCCAGCGGATACCATACGCAGTATTTT. Its translation: CASGYHTQYF.

The V gene is TRBV29-1, the J gene TRBJ1-2, with no clear D. CDR1 is SQVTM and CDR2 is ANQGSEA in the germline V gene. Trimming took off 0 bases at V and 7 bases at J, with 9 bases between the two ends. CDR3 length: 12 amino acids. The CDR3 bases are TGCAGCGTTGAAGATCCAGCGGTTGGCTACACCTTC. Amino acids: CSVEDPAVGYTF.

This clonotype occurred many times. This rearrangement joins TRBV5-1 to TRBJ2-5, with 8 bases lining up with TRBD1. Germline V gives CDR1 SGHRS, CDR2 YFSETQ. The CDR3 extends over 14 amino acids. V lost 8 bases to trimming and J lost 4 bases; unmatched junction nucleotides: 10. Written as DNA, the CDR3 is TGCGCCAGTCTTACAACGACAGGGGCAGAGACCCAGTACTTC. This translates into CASLTTTGAETQYF. Full variable domain (outside the CDR3, taken from reference TRBV5-1 and TRBJ2-5): KAGVTQTPRYLIKTRGQQVTLSCSPISGHRSVSWYQQTPGQGLQFLFEYFSETQRNKGNFPGRFSGRQFSNSRSEMNVSTLELGDSALYLCASLTTTGAETQYFGPGTRLLVL.